Below are 24 T cell receptor beta chains sequenced from a single sample in a study of T cells in localized non-small cell lung cancer. The repertoire was sequenced with immunoSEQ multiplex PCR; TCRdb's copy has only in-frame clones and lacks some. The table shows roughly 50,000 clones, with about 83% occurring only once. The input for sequencing was peripheral blood, taken before any cancer treatment. All receptors come from a female donor aged 60 or older with stage II squamous cell lung carcinoma.

The chain links TRBV11-2 to TRBJ2-7; no reliable D call. There are 13 residues in the CDR3. Germline V lookup: CDR1 SGHAT, CDR2 FQNNGV. Trimming took off 6 bases at V and 0 bases at J, with 9 bases between the two ends. CDR3 residues: CASRHWSSYEQYF. The CDR3 DNA sequence: TGTGCCAGCAGGCATTGGAGCTCCTACGAGCAGTACTTC.

The table lists this clone with a few counts. The V call is TRBV6-1, the J call TRBJ1-6, with D possibly matching TRBD1 (6 bases). The CDR3 loop spans 14 amino acids. V lost 5 bases, J lost 7 bases, and 12 bases lay in between. Germline lookup yields CDR1 MNHNS and CDR2 SASEGT. The CDR3 loop is CASSYQGKNSPLHF. In DNA, the CDR3 is TGTGCCAGCAGTTATCAGGGGAAAAATTCACCCCTCCACTTT.

This chain links TRBV28 with TRBJ1-6; D may be TRBD1 (5 bases). The V gene lost 5 bases and the J gene lost 5 bases, with 10 bases spanning the gap. The CDR3 loop spans 14 amino acids. Looked up from germline, CDR1 is MDHEN and CDR2 is SYDVKM. CDR3 region: CASSPSGHNSPLHF. In nucleotides, the CDR3 is TGTGCCAGCAGTCCCTCGGGGCATAATTCACCCCTCCACTTT.

The chain employs TRBV5-1 and TRBJ1-6; 8 bases are shared with TRBD1. The CDR3 spans 15 residues. The V and J ends lost 3 bases and 4 bases, in that order; junction bases with no gene match: 3. CDR1 SGHRS and CDR2 YFSETQ come from the germline V gene. For the CDR3, the DNA is TGCGCCAGCAGCTCCCAGGGGGCTTATAATTCACCCCTCCACTTT. It encodes CASSSQGAYNSPLHF. Full variable domain (rest looked up from reference TRBV5-1 and TRBJ1-6): KAGVTQTPRYLIKTRGQQVTLSCSPISGHRSVSWYQQTPGQGLQFLFEYFSETQRNKGNFPGRFSGRQFSNSRSEMNVSTLELGDSALYLCASSSQGAYNSPLHFGNGTRLTVT.

The CDR3 sequence is CASSPMDRGHGYTF. CDR3 nucleotides: TGTGCCAGCAGCCCGATGGACAGGGGACATGGCTACACCTTC. The rearrangement joins TRBV5-4 to TRBJ1-2; 9 bases match TRBD1. The CDR3 length is 14 residues. Germline CDR1 is SGHNT and CDR2 is YYREEE (reference sequence). With 4 bases clipped from V and 6 bases from J, the junction kept 7 bases outside the gene matches.

V usage is TRBV7-3 and J usage is TRBJ2-3; tentative D call: TRBD1 (5 bases). This CDR3 contains 14 residues. V gave up 2 bases and J gave up 0 bases, with 6 bases separating them. The germline V gene encodes CDR1 SGHTA and CDR2 FQGTGA. The CDR3 is CASSLGASTDTQYF. The CDR3, as DNA: TGTGCCAGCAGCTTAGGGGCTAGCACAGATACGCAGTATTTT.

This clone showed up just once. The chain carries TRBV6-6 and TRBJ1-1, with TRBD1 as a possible D gene (5 bases). CDR1 MNHNY and CDR2 SVGAGI come from the germline V gene (reference sequence). Trimming cost V 11 bases and J 4 bases, with 17 bases left between them. CDR3 length equals 13 residues. CDR3: CASWEGLGTEAFF. The CDR3 nucleotides read TGTGCCTCTTGGGAGGGGTTGGGCACTGAAGCTTTCTTT.

V usage is TRBV18 and J usage is TRBJ1-5, with D possibly TRBD1 on 6 matching bases. Germline lookup yields CDR1 KGHSH and CDR2 LQKENI. This CDR3 is built from 14 residues. The V end was cut by 6 bases, the J end by 3 bases, with 12 bases between. Here the CDR3 DNA reads TGTGCCAGCTCCCTTACAGGGCTCAATCAGCCCCAGCATTTT. This encodes CASSLTGLNQPQHF.

The chain couples TRBV5-4 to TRBJ2-5, with TRBD2 matching 8 bases. Trimming at V came to 3 bases and at J to 5 bases, leaving 6 bases not matched to a gene. CDR1 is SGHNT and CDR2 is YYREEE in the germline V gene (reference sequence). This CDR3 spans 14 amino acids. The CDR3 region has the DNA TGTGCCAGCAGCTCCTCGGGGGGGTCTGAGACCCAGTACTTC. Translation: CASSSSGGSETQYF.

This clone has a handful of counts. The gene calls are TRBV5-1 and TRBJ2-7; D assignment may be TRBD1 or TRBD2 (5 bases each). This CDR3 has 13 residues. Germline values: CDR1 SGHRS, CDR2 YFSETQ. V lost 6 bases to trimming and J lost 6 bases, with 16 bases between them. For the CDR3, the DNA is TGCGCCAGCACCCGGGACGGCCTGGGCGAGCAGTACTTC. As protein: CASTRDGLGEQYF. Filled out from reference TRBV5-1 and TRBJ2-7, the complete variable domain reads KAGVTQTPRYLIKTRGQQVTLSCSPISGHRSVSWYQQTPGQGLQFLFEYFSETQRNKGNFPGRFSGRQFSNSRSEMNVSTLELGDSALYLCASTRDGLGEQYFGPGTRLTVT.

Only a few counts were recorded for this clone. J is TRBJ1-1 and V is TRBV30; D uncertain. V dropped 0 bases and J dropped 1 base, with 9 bases sitting between them. Germline lookup yields CDR1 GTSNPN and CDR2 SVGIG (reference sequence). This CDR3 spans 14 amino acids. DNA of the CDR3: TGTGCCTGGAGTGTACTTAAGGGGAACACTGAAGCTTTCTTT. This translates into CAWSVLKGNTEAFF.

The genes are TRBV7-2 and TRBJ1-2; tentatively, D is TRBD1 (6 bases). V was pared by 1 base and J by 8 bases, with 14 bases between. Germline CDR1 and CDR2: SGHTA and FQGNSA. CDR3 length equals 14 residues. The CDR3 sequence: CASSLGGQGSGYTF. The CDR3 nucleotides read TGTGCCAGCAGCTTAGGAGGTCAGGGGAGCGGCTACACCTTC.

CDR3 region: CASSLEASRGEAFF. The CDR3 DNA is TGTGCCAGCAGCTTAGAAGCGAGTAGGGGTGAAGCTTTCTTT. The genes are TRBV7-6 and TRBJ1-1, with D maybe TRBD1 (5 bases). This CDR3 is built from 14 residues. The V end was cut by 1 base, the J end by 7 bases, with 13 bases between. Germline CDR1 SGHVS, CDR2 FNYEAQ.

This clone turned up a few times. The V and J genes are TRBV19 and TRBJ2-7; the D gene is possibly TRBD1 (6 bases). The CDR3 covers 15 residues. CDR1 is LNHDA and CDR2 is SQIVND in the germline V gene (reference sequence). Trimming took off 5 bases at V and 4 bases at J, with 18 bases between the two ends. The CDR3 is CASSLVLTGPYEQYF. DNA for the CDR3: TGTGCCAGTAGTTTGGTTTTGACAGGTCCATACGAGCAGTACTTC.

This chain joins TRBV4-3 and TRBJ2-5; D uncertain. Germline V lookup: CDR1 LGHNA, CDR2 YSLEER. This CDR3 spans 14 amino acids. Trimming shortened V by 0 bases and J by 1 base, and 6 bases separated the two germline ends. The CDR3 spells CASSQEVIQETQYF. CDR3 coding DNA: TGCGCCAGCAGCCAAGAGGTAATCCAAGAGACCCAGTACTTC.

The chain recombines TRBV19 with TRBJ1-4; D might be TRBD1 (5 bases). Per germline, CDR1 LNHDA and CDR2 SQIVND (reference sequence). Trimming cost V 5 bases and J 0 bases, with 13 bases left between them. The CDR3 sequence is 16 residues long. The CDR3 region has the DNA TGTGCCAGTAGTTCGACCGGGACCGCAACTAATGAAAAACTGTTTTTT. Protein: CASSSTGTATNEKLFF.

The V gene is TRBV19, the J gene TRBJ2-2; 10 bases fit TRBD2. Looked up from germline, CDR1 is LNHDA and CDR2 is SQIVND (reference sequence). The junction had 6 bases not matched to a gene; V was cut back by 4 bases and J by 1 base. This CDR3 is built from 17 residues. DNA for the CDR3: TGTGCCAGTAGTACGGCTAGCGGGGGAGTGAACACCGGGGAGCTGTTTTTT. This sequence encodes CASSTASGGVNTGELFF.

The rearrangement links TRBV19 to TRBJ2-2; no firm D call. The CDR3 contains 16 residues. Trimming removed 6 bases at V and 6 bases at J, with 20 bases between. CDR1 LNHDA and CDR2 SQIVND come from the germline V gene (reference sequence). As DNA, the CDR3 is TGTGCCAGTAGGCTAGAGTGGCTTGAGGAGTCCGGGGAGCTGTTTTTT. Protein sequence: CASRLEWLEESGELFF. The full variable domain, its missing parts supplied by reference TRBV19 and TRBJ2-2, is DGGITQSPKYLFRKEGQNVTLSCEQNLNHDAMYWYRQDPGQGLRLIYYSQIVNDFQKGDIAEGYSVSREKKESFPLTVTSAQKNPTAFYLCASRLEWLEESGELFFGEGSRLTVL.

V usage is TRBV11-1 and J usage is TRBJ2-2; no clear D gene. The CDR3 loop spans 13 amino acids. V shed 3 bases and J shed 3 bases, with 5 bases lying between them. Germline CDR1 is SGHAT and CDR2 is FQDESV (reference sequence). The CDR3 reads CASSFGDTGELFF. DNA of the CDR3: TGTGCCAGCAGCTTTGGGGACACCGGGGAGCTGTTTTTT.

The chain has TRBV18 and TRBJ1-2; a weak D match, TRBD1 (5 bases). This CDR3 has 16 residues. Between the trimmed V and J ends, which lost 2 bases and 2 bases, there was a span of 15 bases. Germline CDR1 is KGHSH and CDR2 is LQKENI. CDR3 DNA sequence: TGTGCCAGCTCACCATCCGGGCAGGGACCCAACTATGGCTACACCTTC. Amino acid sequence: CASSPSGQGPNYGYTF.

The CDR3 DNA follows: TGTGCCAGCAGCGTAGGTGGGAGGGCCTCTAACTATGGCTACACCTTC. Translation: CASSVGGRASNYGYTF. This chain uses TRBV9 with TRBJ1-2; D is undetermined. The V end was cut by 0 bases, the J end by 0 bases, with 12 bases between. The CDR3 totals 16 residues. Germline V gene lookup returns CDR1 SGDLS and CDR2 YYNGEE.

This chain uses TRBV6-1 with TRBJ1-5; D gene unclear. Germline V CDR1 and CDR2: MNHNS, SASEGT. The CDR3 spans 13 residues. Deletions cut 1 base from V and 9 bases from J, with 10 bases between. CDR3 amino acids: CASSEGETWPQHF. The DNA for the CDR3 is TGTGCCAGCAGTGAAGGGGAGACCTGGCCCCAGCATTTT.

The CDR3 DNA follows: TGTGCCAGTAGTCCCTGGACTAGCGCTATATCATACAATGAGCAGTTCTTC. This codes for CASSPWTSAISYNEQFF. The chain combines TRBV19 with TRBJ2-1, with TRBD2 identical over 9 bases. The CDR3 spans 17 residues. Per germline, CDR1 LNHDA and CDR2 SQIVND (reference sequence). The V gene end was trimmed by 5 bases and the J gene end by 4 bases; junction bases not matched to a gene: 12. Looking up the rest from reference TRBV19 and TRBJ2-1 gives the full variable domain: DGGITQSPKYLFRKEGQNVTLSCEQNLNHDAMYWYRQDPGQGLRLIYYSQIVNDFQKGDIAEGYSVSREKKESFPLTVTSAQKNPTAFYLCASSPWTSAISYNEQFFGPGTRLTVL.

The DNA of the CDR3 is TGTGCCAGCAGCTTCCCGACAGGGTCCGGGGAGCTGTTTTTT. This encodes CASSFPTGSGELFF. The genes are TRBV5-5 and TRBJ2-2; 7 bases fit TRBD1. Germline CDR1 SGHKS, CDR2 YYEKEE (reference sequence). V shed 2 bases and J 6 bases; nucleotides not matched to a gene: 4. The length of the CDR3 is 14 residues.